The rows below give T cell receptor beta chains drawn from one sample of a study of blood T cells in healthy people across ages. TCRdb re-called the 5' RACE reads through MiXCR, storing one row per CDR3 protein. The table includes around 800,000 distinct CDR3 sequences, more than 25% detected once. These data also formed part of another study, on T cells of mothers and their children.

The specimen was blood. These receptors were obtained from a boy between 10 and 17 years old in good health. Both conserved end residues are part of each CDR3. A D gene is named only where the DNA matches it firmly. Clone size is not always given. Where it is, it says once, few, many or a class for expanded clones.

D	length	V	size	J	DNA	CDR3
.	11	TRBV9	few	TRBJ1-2	TGTGCCAGCAGCGTATCGAGTGGCTACACCTTC	CASSVSSGYTF
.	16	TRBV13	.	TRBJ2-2	TGTGCCAGCAGCTCGGCCCGTTGGGAGGCCACCGGGGAGCTGTTTTTT	CASSSARWEATGELFF
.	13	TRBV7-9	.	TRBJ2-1	TGTGCCAGCAGCGAAAGAGGGGTGAATGAGCAGTTCTTC	CASSERGVNEQFF
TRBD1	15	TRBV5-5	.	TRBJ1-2	TGTGCCAGCGGATTAACAGGGGAGCTTAACTATGGCTACACCTTC	CASGLTGELNYGYTF
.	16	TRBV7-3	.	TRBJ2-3	TGTGCCAGCACTCTCCGGAGGGCCGAAGCGACAGATACGCAGTATTTT	CASTLRRAEATDTQYF
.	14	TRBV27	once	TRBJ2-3	TGTGCCAGCAGTCTACAGGCGGGCACAGATACGCAGTATTTT	CASSLQAGTDTQYF
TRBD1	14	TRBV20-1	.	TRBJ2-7	TGCAGTGTAACAACTCACAGGGGATCCTACGAGCAGTACTTC	CSVTTHRGSYEQYF
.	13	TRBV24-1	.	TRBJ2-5	TGTGCCACCAGTGACGGAGCAAGGGAGACCCAGTACTTC	CATSDGARETQYF
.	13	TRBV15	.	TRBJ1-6	TGCGCCACCCACGACCAAACGGCCTCGCCCCTCCACTTT	CATHDQTASPLHF
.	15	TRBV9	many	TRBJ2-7	TGTGCCAGCAGCGTAGAACCCGACAGGACCTACGAGCAGTACTTC	CASSVEPDRTYEQYF
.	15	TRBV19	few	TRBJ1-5	TGTGCCAGTAGGGAAAGGGGCCTTAGCAATCAGCCCCAGCATTTT	CASRERGLSNQPQHF
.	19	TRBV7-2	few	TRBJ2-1	TGTGCCAGCAGCTTCCCGGGAGCGGGCTCTCTCGGCTCCTACAATGAGCAGTTCTTC	CASSFPGAGSLGSYNEQFF
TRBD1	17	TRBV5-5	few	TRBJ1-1	TGTGCCAGCAGCTTGGTCCCGGGACAGGGAAGGGGCACTGAAGCTTTCTTT	CASSLVPGQGRGTEAFF
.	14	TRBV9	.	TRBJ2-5	TGTGCCAGCAGCGTAGATACGGCTTCTGAGACCCAGTACTTC	CASSVDTASETQYF
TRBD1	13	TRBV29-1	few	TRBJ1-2	TGCAGCGTTGAAAACAGGGGGGGCTATGGCTACACCTTC	CSVENRGGYGYTF
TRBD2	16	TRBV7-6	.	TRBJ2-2	TGTGCCAGCAGCCCGCGTCTAGCGGGGGTTCTCGGGGAGCTGTTTTTT	CASSPRLAGVLGELFF
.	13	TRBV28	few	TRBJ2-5	TGTGCCAGCATGTATGCGGGAAGGGAGACCCAGTACTTC	CASMYAGRETQYF
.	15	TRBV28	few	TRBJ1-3	TGTGCCAGCAGTTACCCCGGGGGAGCTGGAAACACCATATATTTT	CASSYPGGAGNTIYF
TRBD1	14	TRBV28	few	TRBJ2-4	TGTGCCAGCAGCAAACCGGGACAGCCAAACATTCAGTACTTC	CASSKPGQPNIQYF
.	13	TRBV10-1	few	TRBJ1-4	TGCGCCAGCAGTGAAGGAGGGGATGAAAAACTGTTTTTT	CASSEGGDEKLFF
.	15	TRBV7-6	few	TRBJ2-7	TGTGCCAGCAGCCGGTTCCGGGACATCTCCTACGAGCAGTACTTC	CASSRFRDISYEQYF
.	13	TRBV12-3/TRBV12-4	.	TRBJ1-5	TGTGCCAGCAGTCGACGGGACGATCAGCCCCAGCATTTT	CASSRRDDQPQHF
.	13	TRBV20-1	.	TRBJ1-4	TGCAGTGCTAGCTTGGGGAGGGATGAAAAACTGTTTTTT	CSASLGRDEKLFF
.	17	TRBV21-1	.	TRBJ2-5	TGTGCCAGCAGCAAAGGTTCCGGGACAGAAAATCAAGAGACCCAGTACTTC	CASSKGSGTENQETQYF
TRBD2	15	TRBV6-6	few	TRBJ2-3	TGTGCCAGCAGAATAGCGGGAGGTGGAACAGATACGCAGTATTTT	CASRIAGGGTDTQYF
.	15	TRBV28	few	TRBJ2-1	TGTGCCAGCAGTTTAGGGGCCGCCGGTAGGAATGAGCAGTTCTTC	CASSLGAAGRNEQFF
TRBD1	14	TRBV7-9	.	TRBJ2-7	TGTGCCAGCAGCTCCCCGGACAGGGAGTACGAGCAGTACTTC	CASSSPDREYEQYF
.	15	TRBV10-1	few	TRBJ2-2	TGCGCCAGCAGTGAGGAGACGGGAAACACCGGGGAGCTGTTTTTT	CASSEETGNTGELFF
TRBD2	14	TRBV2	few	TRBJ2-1	TGTGCCAGCAGGGGACTAGCGGGGTACAATGAGCAGTTCTTC	CASRGLAGYNEQFF
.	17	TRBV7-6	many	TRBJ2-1	TGTGCCAGCAGCTTAGAAGTAGGAACAAGCTCCTACAATGAGCAGTTCTTC	CASSLEVGTSSYNEQFF
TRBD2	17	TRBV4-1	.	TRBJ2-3	TGCGCCAGCAGCCATCTGGCTGGACTAGCGGGAAAAGATACGCAGTATTTT	CASSHLAGLAGKDTQYF
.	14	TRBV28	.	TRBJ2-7	TGTGCCAGCAGTCCCGGGGATGGCTTTCTACGAGAGTACTTC	CASSPGDGFLREYF
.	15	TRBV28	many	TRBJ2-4	TGCGCCAGCAGCCCTGGGGGGATAGCCAAAAACATTCAGTACTTC	CASSPGGIAKNIQYF
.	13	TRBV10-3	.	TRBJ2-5	TGTGCCACCTCCCTAGGGGCCGGAGAGACCCAGTACTTC	CATSLGAGETQYF
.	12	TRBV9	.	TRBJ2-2	TGTGCCAGCAGCGCCCGGCCCGGGGAGCTGTTTTTT	CASSARPGELFF